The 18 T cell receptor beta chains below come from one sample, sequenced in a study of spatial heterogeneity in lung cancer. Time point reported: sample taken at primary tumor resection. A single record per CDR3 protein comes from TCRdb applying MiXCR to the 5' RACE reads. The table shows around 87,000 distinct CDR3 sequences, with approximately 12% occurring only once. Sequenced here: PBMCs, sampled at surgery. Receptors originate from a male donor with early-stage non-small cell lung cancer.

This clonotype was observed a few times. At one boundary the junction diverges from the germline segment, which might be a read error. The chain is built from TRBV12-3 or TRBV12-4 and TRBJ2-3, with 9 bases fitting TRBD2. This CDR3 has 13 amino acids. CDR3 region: CASSSGAGGPPIF. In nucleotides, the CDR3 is TGTGCCAGCAGTTCTGGAGCGGGGGGCCCACCGATCTTT.

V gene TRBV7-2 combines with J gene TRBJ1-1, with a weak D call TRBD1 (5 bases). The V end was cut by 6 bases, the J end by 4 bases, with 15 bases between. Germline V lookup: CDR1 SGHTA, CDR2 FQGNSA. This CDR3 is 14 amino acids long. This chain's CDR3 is CASRIGAVGTEAFF. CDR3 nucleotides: TGTGCCAGCAGAATAGGGGCGGTCGGCACTGAAGCTTTCTTT.

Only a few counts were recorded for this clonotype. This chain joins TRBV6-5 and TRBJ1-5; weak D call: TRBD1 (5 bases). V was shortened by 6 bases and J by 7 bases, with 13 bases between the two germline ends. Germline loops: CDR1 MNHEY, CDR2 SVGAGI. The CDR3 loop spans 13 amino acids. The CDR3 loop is CASSESPGQPQHF. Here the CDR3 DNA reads TGTGCCAGCAGCGAAAGCCCAGGGCAGCCCCAGCATTTT.

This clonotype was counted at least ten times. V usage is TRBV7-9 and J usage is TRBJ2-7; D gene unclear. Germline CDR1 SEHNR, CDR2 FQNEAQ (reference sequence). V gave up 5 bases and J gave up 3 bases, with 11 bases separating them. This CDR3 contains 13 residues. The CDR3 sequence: CASSMTENYEQYF. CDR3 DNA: TGTGCCAGCAGCATGACGGAAAACTACGAGCAGTACTTC.

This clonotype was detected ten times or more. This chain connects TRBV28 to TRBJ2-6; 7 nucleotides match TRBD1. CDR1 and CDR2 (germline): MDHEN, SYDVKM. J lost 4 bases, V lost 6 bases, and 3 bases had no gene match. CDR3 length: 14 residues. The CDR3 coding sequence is TGTGCCAGCAGCAGGGGGTCCGGGGCCAACGTCCTGACTTTC. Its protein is CASSRGSGANVLTF.

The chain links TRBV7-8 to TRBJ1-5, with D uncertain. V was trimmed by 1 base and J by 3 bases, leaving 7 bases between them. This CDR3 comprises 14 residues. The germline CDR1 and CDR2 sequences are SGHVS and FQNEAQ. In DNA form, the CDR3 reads TGTGCCAGCAGCTTAGGGCCGATCAATCAGCCCCAGCATTTT. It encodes CASSLGPINQPQHF.

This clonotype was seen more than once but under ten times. CDR3 in DNA: TGTGCCAGCAGCTACGGTCCAACTTGGGACAGGGCCTACGAGCAGTACTTC. This sequence encodes CASSYGPTWDRAYEQYF. The gene calls are TRBV21-1 and TRBJ2-7; TRBD1 is the table's D call, not checked against the DNA. TRBV21-1 is a pseudogene locus. The CDR3 covers 17 residues.

The CDR3 loop is CSVRTSGGLMDTQYF. CDR3 bases: TGCAGCGTTCGGACTAGCGGGGGCCTCATGGATACGCAGTATTTT. The chain employs TRBV29-1 and TRBJ2-3; 13 bases map to TRBD2. The CDR3 runs 15 residues. Germline values: CDR1 SQVTM, CDR2 ANQGSEA. V lost 5 bases, J lost 6 bases, and 8 bases stayed unmatched.

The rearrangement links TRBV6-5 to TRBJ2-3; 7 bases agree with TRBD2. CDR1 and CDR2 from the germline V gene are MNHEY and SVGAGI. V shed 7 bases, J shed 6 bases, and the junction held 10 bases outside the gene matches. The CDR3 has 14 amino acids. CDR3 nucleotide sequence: TGTGCCAGCACCATGGGGGACTACCGGGATACGCAGTATTTT. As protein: CASTMGDYRDTQYF.

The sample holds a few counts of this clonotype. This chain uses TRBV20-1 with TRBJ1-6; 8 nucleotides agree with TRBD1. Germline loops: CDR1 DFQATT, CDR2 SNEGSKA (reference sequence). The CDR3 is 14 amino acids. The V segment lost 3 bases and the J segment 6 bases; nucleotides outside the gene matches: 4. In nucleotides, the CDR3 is TGCAGTGCTAGCAGACAGGGGATTAATTCACCCCTCCACTTT. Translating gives CSASRQGINSPLHF.

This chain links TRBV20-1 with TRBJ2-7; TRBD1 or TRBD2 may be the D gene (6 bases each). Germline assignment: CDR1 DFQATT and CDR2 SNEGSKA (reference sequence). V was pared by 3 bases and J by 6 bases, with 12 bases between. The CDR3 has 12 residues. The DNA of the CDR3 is TGCAGTGCTAGGATACAGGGAGGCGAGCAGTACTTC. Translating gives CSARIQGGEQYF.

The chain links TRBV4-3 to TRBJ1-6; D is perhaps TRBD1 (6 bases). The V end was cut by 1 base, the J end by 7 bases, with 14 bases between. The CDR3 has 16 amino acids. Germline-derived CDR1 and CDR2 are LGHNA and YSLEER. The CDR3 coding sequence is TGCGCCAGCAGCCAAGTACAGGGAAGGGGGAATTCACCCCTCCACTTT. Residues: CASSQVQGRGNSPLHF.

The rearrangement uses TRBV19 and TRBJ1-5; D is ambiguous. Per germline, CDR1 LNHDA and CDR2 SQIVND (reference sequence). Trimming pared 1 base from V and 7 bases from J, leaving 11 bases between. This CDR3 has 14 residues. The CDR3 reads CASSIVPGAQPQHF. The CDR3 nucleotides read TGTGCCAGTAGTATAGTTCCGGGAGCCCAGCCCCAGCATTTT. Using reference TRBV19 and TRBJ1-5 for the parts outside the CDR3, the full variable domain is DGGITQSPKYLFRKEGQNVTLSCEQNLNHDAMYWYRQDPGQGLRLIYYSQIVNDFQKGDIAEGYSVSREKKESFPLTVTSAQKNPTAFYLCASSIVPGAQPQHFGDGTRLSIL.

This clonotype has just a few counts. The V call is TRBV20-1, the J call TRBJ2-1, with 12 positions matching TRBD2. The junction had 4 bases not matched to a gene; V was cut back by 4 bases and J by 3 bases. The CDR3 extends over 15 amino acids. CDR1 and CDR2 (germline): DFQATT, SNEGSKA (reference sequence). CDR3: CSAIRLAGDYNEQFF. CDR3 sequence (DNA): TGCAGTGCTATTCGACTAGCGGGAGACTACAATGAGCAGTTCTTC.

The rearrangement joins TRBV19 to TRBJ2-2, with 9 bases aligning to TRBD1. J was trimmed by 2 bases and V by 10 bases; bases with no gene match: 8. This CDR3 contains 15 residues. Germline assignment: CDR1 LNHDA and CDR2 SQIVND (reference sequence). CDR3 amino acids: CATRRDRVNTGELFF. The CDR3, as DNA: TGTGCCACTCGCCGGGACAGGGTAAACACCGGGGAGCTGTTTTTT.

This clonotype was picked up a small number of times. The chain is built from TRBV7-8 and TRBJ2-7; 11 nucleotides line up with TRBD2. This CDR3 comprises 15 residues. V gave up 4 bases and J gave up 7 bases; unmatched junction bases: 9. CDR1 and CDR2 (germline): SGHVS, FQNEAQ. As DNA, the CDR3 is TGTGCCAGCAGCTCCCCAACTAGCGGGGGCTGGGAGCAGTACTTC. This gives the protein CASSSPTSGGWEQYF.

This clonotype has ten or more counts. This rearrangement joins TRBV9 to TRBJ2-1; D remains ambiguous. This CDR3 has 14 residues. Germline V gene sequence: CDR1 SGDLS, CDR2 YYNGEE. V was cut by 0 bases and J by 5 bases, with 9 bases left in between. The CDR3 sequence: CASSVEPFDNEQFF. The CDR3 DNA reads TGTGCCAGCAGCGTAGAGCCTTTTGACAATGAGCAGTTCTTC. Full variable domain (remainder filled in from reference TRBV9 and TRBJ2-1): DSGVTQTPKHLITATGQRVTLRCSPRSGDLSVYWYQQSLDQGLQFLIQYYNGEERAKGNILERFSAQQFPDLHSELNLSSLELGDSALYFCASSVEPFDNEQFFGPGTRLTVL.

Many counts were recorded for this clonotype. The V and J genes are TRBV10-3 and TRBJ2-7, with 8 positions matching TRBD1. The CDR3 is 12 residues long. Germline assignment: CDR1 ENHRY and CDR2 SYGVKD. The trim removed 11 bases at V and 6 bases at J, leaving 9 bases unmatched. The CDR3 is CALGQEPTEQYF. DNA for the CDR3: TGTGCCTTGGGACAGGAGCCTACCGAGCAGTACTTC.